This entry is about one T cell receptor beta chain. Its antigen is currently not known. Base-call qualities are not available, and no considerably larger clone is one nucleotide away. In the prospective study, participants were roughly 18 to 100 years old, resided in about two dozen geographic areas of the United States, and were enrolled through a virtual design. In the prospective study, participants were assigned to cohorts based on the clinical history participants reported in a screening survey and a study questionnaire. Recovered participants in ImmuneRACE Cohort 3 were defined by two consecutive negative NP/OP PCR tests, clearance by a healthcare professional, or resolution of symptoms. In the prospective study, mobile phlebotomists collected whole blood, serum and a nasopharyngeal or oropharyngeal swab from each participant. Additional blood draws and questionnaires over an approximately two-month period could optionally be provided by prospective study participants. Before DNA extraction, prospective study blood samples were shipped either frozen or at room temperature.

This sample is part of a study of blood T cell repertoires in COVID-19 (dated by TCRdb to about 2020). At the level of the whole study: Samples covering the acute and convalescent phases of COVID-19 were provided by collaborators in the United States, Italy and Spain. The material from the prospective study consisted of cDNA or gDNA derived from T cells, B-cell-depleted T cells, or PBMCs. Deeply sampled blood TCRbeta repertoires from subjects exposed to, actively infected with, or recovered from COVID-19 were included in the dataset. The repertoires were released in a freely available public database intended as a resource for research on the immune response to SARS-CoV-2. Samples came from the ongoing ImmuneRACE study (first 160 participants) plus 1,254 subjects from 6 global collaborators. The sample metadata nearly always contained a de-identified subject ID, COVID-19 status, age in years and sex. Where available, HLA class I and class II types were obtained from metadata supplied by the sample provider rather than from assay-based typing. The research as a whole found: The quantity of clinical and demographic metadata differed by source and by participant and was supplied without curation.

TCRbeta CDR3 regions were amplified from genomic DNA using the immunoSEQ Assay, a bias-controlled multiplex PCR. The original methods were these. Nucleated cell counts per sample were estimated from amplification of reference gene primers within the assay. Sequence reads were collapsed and filtered to measure the absolute abundance of every unique TCRbeta CDR3 rearrangement. For each sample, productive Simpson clonality was calculated as the square root of Simpson's diversity index across productive rearrangements. TCRdb obtained this table from immuneACCESS and retained in-frame rearrangements with V and J assigned. These tables miss some clones; where compared with another copy, unresolved V genes account for less than half of the shortfall, and the remainder is unexplained. V, J and clone size are those of that table, while D and trimming were read from the DNA. The sample table holds approximately 290,000 clones, of which 70% to 90% were seen once. The ten most abundant clones make up 4% to 4.5% of the sample.

Looking up the germline V gene yields CDR1 SGHRS and CDR2 YFSETQ. The CDR3 runs 15 amino acids, cysteine and phenylalanine included. The DNA shown is the 45-base CDR3, in frame from base 1. Trimmed from V: 2 bases; trimmed from J: 9 bases; junction bases lacking a gene match: 7. This receptor was identified in a woman in her twenties or thirties who had recovered from COVID-19. Material for sequencing was PBMCs or T cells enriched from blood (not recorded which). The chain is encoded by TRBV5-1 joined to TRBJ2-1; 11 middle bases align to TRBD2. The CDR3 loop reads CASSLLAGVEGEQFF. The base sequence is TGCGCCAGCAGCTTACTAGCGGGGGTGGAGGGTGAGCAGTTCTTC.